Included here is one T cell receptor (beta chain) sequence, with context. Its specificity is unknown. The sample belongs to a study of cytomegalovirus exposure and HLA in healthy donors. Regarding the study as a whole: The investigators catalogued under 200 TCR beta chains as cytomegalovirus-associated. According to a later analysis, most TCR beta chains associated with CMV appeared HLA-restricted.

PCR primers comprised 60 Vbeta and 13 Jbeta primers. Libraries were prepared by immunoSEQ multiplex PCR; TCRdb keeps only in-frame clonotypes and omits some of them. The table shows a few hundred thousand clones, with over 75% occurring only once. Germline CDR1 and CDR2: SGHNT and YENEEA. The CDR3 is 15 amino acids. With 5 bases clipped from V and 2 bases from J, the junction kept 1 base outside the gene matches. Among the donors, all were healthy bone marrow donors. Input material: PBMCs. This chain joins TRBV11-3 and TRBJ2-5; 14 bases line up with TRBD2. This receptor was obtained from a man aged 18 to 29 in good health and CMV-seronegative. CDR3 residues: CASSGLAGGQETQYF. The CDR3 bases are TGTGCCAGCAGCGGACTAGCGGGGGGTCAAGAGACCCAGTACTTC. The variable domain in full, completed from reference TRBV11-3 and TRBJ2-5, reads EAGVVQSPRYKIIEKKQPVAFWCNPISGHNTLYWYLQNLGQGPELLIRYENEEAVDDSQLPKDRFSAERLKGVDSTLKIQPAELGDSAVYLCASSGLAGGQETQYFGPGTRLLVL.